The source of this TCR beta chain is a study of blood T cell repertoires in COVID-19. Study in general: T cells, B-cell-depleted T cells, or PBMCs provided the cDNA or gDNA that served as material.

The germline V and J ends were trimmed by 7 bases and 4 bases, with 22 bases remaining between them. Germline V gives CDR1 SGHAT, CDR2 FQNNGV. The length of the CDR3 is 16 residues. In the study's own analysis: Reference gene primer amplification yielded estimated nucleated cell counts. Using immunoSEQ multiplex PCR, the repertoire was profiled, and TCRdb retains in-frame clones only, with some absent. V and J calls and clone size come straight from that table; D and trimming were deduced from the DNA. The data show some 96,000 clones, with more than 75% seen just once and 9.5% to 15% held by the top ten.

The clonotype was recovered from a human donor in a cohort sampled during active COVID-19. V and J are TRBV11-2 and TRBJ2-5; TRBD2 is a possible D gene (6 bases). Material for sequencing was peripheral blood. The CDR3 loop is CASNEGPAGGLETQYF. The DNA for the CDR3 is TGTGCCAGCAACGAAGGGCCGGCTGGGGGGTTAGAGACCCAGTACTTC.